This TCR beta chain is drawn from a study of cytomegalovirus exposure and HLA in healthy donors. The germline V gene encodes CDR1 MNHEY and CDR2 SVGAGI. The CDR3 is 13 residues long. V dropped 6 bases and J dropped 7; count of bases not matched to a gene: 6. Amplification used 60 Vbeta primers and 13 Jbeta primers. Using immunoSEQ multiplex PCR, the repertoire was profiled, and TCRdb retains in-frame clones only, with some absent. This table has about 210,000 clones, around 79% appearing once. Study outcomes and limitations: There were a few CMV-associated chains whose specificity for CMV antigens was confirmed in vitro.

This clone was counted a few times. Antigen: not known. This TCR was recovered from a male donor in good health and CMV-seronegative. V and J are TRBV6-5 and TRBJ1-1, with 9 bases lining up with TRBD1. The sample consisted of PBMCs. CDR3 coding DNA: TGTGCCAGCAGAACGGGGACAGGGCTTGAAGCTTTCTTT. This translates into CASRTGTGLEAFF.